What follows are 20 T cell receptor beta chains derived from one specimen sequenced in a study of cytomegalovirus exposure and HLA in healthy donors. 13 Jbeta primers and 60 Vbeta primers were used for the PCR. Libraries were prepared by immunoSEQ multiplex PCR; TCRdb keeps only in-frame clonotypes and omits some of them. The sample yields under 100,000 clones, approximately 60% seen once. Sequenced input: PBMCs. All receptors come from a woman aged 25 to 45 in good health and CMV-seropositive.

This chain links TRBV4-3 with TRBJ2-7; D is unresolved. From germline, CDR1 is LGHNA and CDR2 YSLEER. V shed 0 bases and J shed 3 bases, with 9 bases lying between them. This CDR3 region has 14 residues. This chain's CDR3 is CASSQDKLNYEQYF. Written as DNA, the CDR3 is TGCGCCAGCAGCCAAGACAAGCTGAACTACGAGCAGTACTTC.

J is TRBJ1-1 and V is TRBV25-1; 7 bases fit TRBD1. Trimming removed 6 bases from V and 12 bases from J; junction bases left unmatched: 7. This CDR3 contains 11 residues. Germline V gives CDR1 MGHDK, CDR2 SYGVNS. CDR3 sequence (DNA): TGTGCCAGCAGCGCCGACAGGGTCCCTTTCTTT. It translates to CASSADRVPFF.

V gene TRBV29-1 combines with J gene TRBJ1-2; D perhaps matches TRBD1 (6 bases). The germline V and J ends were trimmed by 6 bases and 7 bases, with 18 bases remaining between them. This CDR3 comprises 13 residues. Germline CDR1 is SQVTM and CDR2 is ANQGSEA. This CDR3 is CSVGLAGGCGYTF. The CDR3 nucleotides read TGCAGCGTGGGCTTGGCGGGGGGCTGTGGCTACACCTTC.

This chain joins TRBV5-1 and TRBJ1-1; 9 bases are a match to TRBD1. CDR1 SGHRS and CDR2 YFSETQ come from the germline V gene. After removal of 1 base from V and 8 bases from J, the junction contained 9 bases not matched to a gene. The CDR3 consists of 15 residues. This CDR3 is CASSLFGDRGAEAFF. Here the CDR3 DNA reads TGCGCCAGCAGCTTGTTTGGAGACAGGGGGGCCGAAGCTTTCTTT.

The chain carries TRBV27 and TRBJ2-1; perhaps TRBD2 as D (6 bases). V was shortened by 5 bases and J by 5 bases, with 16 bases between the two germline ends. There are 15 residues in the CDR3. The germline gives CDR1 MNHEY, CDR2 SMNVEV (reference sequence). The DNA of the CDR3 is TGTGCCAGCAGTCCCCCCTCGGGGGACCACAATGAGCAGTTCTTC. Amino acid sequence: CASSPPSGDHNEQFF.

This clone was counted a few times. The rearrangement links TRBV15 to TRBJ2-7; the match to TRBD2 covers 8 bases. Germline loops: CDR1 LNHNV, CDR2 YYDKDF (reference sequence). V lost 0 bases, J lost 5 bases, and 6 bases stayed unmatched. CDR3 length equals 15 residues. CDR3 in DNA: TGTGCCACCAGCAGAGATGCGACTAGCGCCCACGAGCAGTACTTC. Its protein product is CATSRDATSAHEQYF.

V is TRBV5-1 and J is TRBJ2-2; weak D call: TRBD1 (6 bases). V dropped 0 bases and J dropped 5 bases, with 11 bases sitting between them. CDR1 and CDR2 (germline): SGHRS, YFSETQ. The CDR3 covers 15 residues. CDR3 sequence reads: CASSLGAGETGELFF. The CDR3 coding sequence is TGCGCCAGCAGCTTGGGGGCAGGGGAGACCGGGGAGCTGTTTTTT.

The chain employs TRBV10-1 and TRBJ1-1; 7 nucleotides agree with TRBD1. Germline CDR1 reads WNHNN; CDR2 reads SYGVQD (reference sequence). CDR3 length equals 15 residues. After removal of 5 bases from V and 1 base from J, the junction contained 7 bases not matched to a gene. The CDR3 nucleotides read TGCGCCAGCAGTCCAGGGACAGCCCAGAACACTGAAGCTTTCTTT. Protein: CASSPGTAQNTEAFF.

The V call is TRBV19, the J call TRBJ1-3; D not resolved. Germline V CDR1 and CDR2: LNHDA, SQIVND (reference sequence). The CDR3 is made up of 16 amino acids. V lost 7 bases, J lost 2 bases, and 18 bases lay in between. This CDR3 is CASKVYGLEAGNTIYF. Written as DNA, the CDR3 is TGTGCCAGTAAGGTCTATGGTCTGGAGGCTGGAAACACCATATATTTT.

The rearrangement joins TRBV6-9 to TRBJ2-3; D uncertain. Germline V CDR1 and CDR2: MNHGY, SVAAGI. The V end was cut by 2 bases, the J end by 2 bases, with 5 bases between. The CDR3 contains 13 residues. As DNA, the CDR3 is TGTGCCAGCAGTTATACAGCCACAGATACGCAGTATTTT. Amino acid sequence: CASSYTATDTQYF.

This clone was recorded once. Here the CDR3 reads CATSRDGGGNEQFF. In DNA form, the CDR3 reads TGTGCCACCAGCAGAGATGGAGGAGGCAATGAGCAGTTCTTC. V usage is TRBV15 and J usage is TRBJ2-1; D may be TRBD2 (5 bases). Deletions cut 0 bases from V and 6 bases from J, with 9 bases between. CDR1 is LNHNV and CDR2 is YYDKDF in the germline V gene (reference sequence). This CDR3 comprises 14 residues.

The CDR3 reads CASSLFTGTYEQYF. The CDR3 region has the DNA TGTGCCAGCAGCTTATTTACCGGGACCTACGAGCAGTACTTC. The chain joins TRBV7-9 to TRBJ2-7; D might be TRBD2 (5 bases). V was cut by 2 bases and J by 2 bases, with 10 bases left in between. The CDR3 has 14 amino acids. Germline V lookup: CDR1 SEHNR, CDR2 FQNEAQ (reference sequence).

As regards this clone: This sample includes further DNA sequences coding for the same CDR3. This chain links TRBV18 with TRBJ2-5, with 7 nucleotides matching TRBD1. Germline CDR1 reads KGHSH; CDR2 reads LQKENI. The CDR3 runs to 13 residues. With 3 bases clipped from V and 4 bases from J, the junction kept 2 bases outside the gene matches. CDR3 sequence: CASSPPGGETQYF. CDR3 nucleotide sequence: TGTGCCAGCTCACCGCCAGGGGGAGAGACCCAGTACTTC.

J is TRBJ2-5 and V is TRBV19; unclear D gene. The CDR3 runs to 14 residues. From germline, CDR1 is LNHDA and CDR2 SQIVND (reference sequence). Trimming cost V 3 bases and J 5 bases, with 13 bases left between them. The CDR3 protein is CASSMGPRRETQYF. CDR3 coding DNA: TGTGCCAGTAGTATGGGCCCCAGACGTGAGACCCAGTACTTC. Full variable domain (remainder filled in from reference TRBV19 and TRBJ2-5): DGGITQSPKYLFRKEGQNVTLSCEQNLNHDAMYWYRQDPGQGLRLIYYSQIVNDFQKGDIAEGYSVSREKKESFPLTVTSAQKNPTAFYLCASSMGPRRETQYFGPGTRLLVL.

With respect to this clone: The junction and the germline gene differ at one end; a read error may be behind it. This sample also contains other DNA sequences that code for the same CDR3. The genes are TRBV7-9 and TRBJ2-7; D may match TRBD1 or TRBD2 (6 bases each). CDR3 length: 13 residues. Germline V gene lookup returns CDR1 SEHNR and CDR2 FQNEAQ (reference sequence). CDR3 coding DNA: TGTGCCAGTAGCTTAGCGGCAGGGGACGAGCAGTACTTC. This translates into CASSLAAGDEQYF.

A word on this clone: One end of the junction does not line up with germline, which may come from a read error. CDR3 sequence reads: CASGLEGTEAFF. For the CDR3, the DNA is TGTGCCAGCGGCTTGGAGGGCACTGAAGCTTTCTTT. This rearrangement joins TRBV7-6 to TRBJ1-1; D remains unclear. Germline V lookup: CDR1 SGHVS, CDR2 FNYEAQ. The CDR3 totals 12 residues.

This clone was counted between two and nine times. The chain joins TRBV5-1 to TRBJ2-2; perhaps TRBD1 as D (7 bases). The V end was cut by 9 bases, the J end by 0 bases, with 21 bases between. Germline V gene data show CDR1 as SGHRS and CDR2 as YFSETQ. The CDR3 is 17 amino acids. DNA for the CDR3: TGCGCCACCAGAGGGGGCCGGGACTTCGCGAACACCGGGGAGCTGTTTTTT. Translated, it gives CATRGGRDFANTGELFF.

The chain employs TRBV9 and TRBJ2-1; 8 bases map to TRBD1. Germline trimming cut 0 bases from V and 9 bases from J; bases unmatched to any gene: 5. Germline loops: CDR1 SGDLS, CDR2 YYNGEE. The CDR3 has 14 residues. CDR3 nucleotide sequence: TGTGCCAGCAGCGTAGCGGACAGGGTGGGTGAGCAGTTCTTC. Amino acid sequence: CASSVADRVGEQFF.

V gene TRBV4-1 combines with J gene TRBJ2-1; 10 nucleotides agree with TRBD1. Trimming at V came to 1 base and at J to 2 bases, leaving 8 bases not matched to a gene. Germline assignment: CDR1 MGHRA and CDR2 YSYEKL. There are 18 residues in the CDR3. The CDR3 DNA reads TGCGCCAGCAGCCAAGGCCGGGGACAGGGGCTTACCTACAATGAGCAGTTCTTC. It encodes CASSQGRGQGLTYNEQFF.

V usage is TRBV15 and J usage is TRBJ2-7, with D possibly matching TRBD1 (6 bases). CDR1 LNHNV and CDR2 YYDKDF come from the germline V gene (reference sequence). The length of the CDR3 is 15 residues. The V end lost 3 bases, the J end lost 4 bases, and 16 bases lay between the germline ends. The DNA of the CDR3 is TGTGCCACCAGCAGGGGGGAACAGGGAAGGTACGAGCAGTACTTC. The encoded protein is CATSRGEQGRYEQYF.